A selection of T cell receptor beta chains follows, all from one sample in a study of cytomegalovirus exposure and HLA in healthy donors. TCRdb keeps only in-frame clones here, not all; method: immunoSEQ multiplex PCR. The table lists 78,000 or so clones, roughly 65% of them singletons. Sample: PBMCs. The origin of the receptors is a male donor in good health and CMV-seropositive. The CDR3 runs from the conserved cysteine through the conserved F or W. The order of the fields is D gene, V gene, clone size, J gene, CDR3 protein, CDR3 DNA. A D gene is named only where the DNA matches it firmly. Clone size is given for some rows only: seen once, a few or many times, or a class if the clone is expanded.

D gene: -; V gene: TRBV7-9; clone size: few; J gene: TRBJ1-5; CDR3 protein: CASSLGGGQPQHF; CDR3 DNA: TGTGCCAGCAGCTTAGGAGGTGGCCAGCCCCAGCATTTT
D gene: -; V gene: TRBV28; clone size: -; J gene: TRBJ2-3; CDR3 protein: CASSLGGTGTDTQYF; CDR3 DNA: TGTGCCAGCAGCCTAGGCGGGACCGGGACAGATACGCAGTATTTT
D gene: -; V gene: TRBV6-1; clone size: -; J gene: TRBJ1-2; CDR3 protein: CASGRGGTYYGYTF; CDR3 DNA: TGTGCCAGCGGGCGGGGGGGAACGTACTATGGCTACACCTTC
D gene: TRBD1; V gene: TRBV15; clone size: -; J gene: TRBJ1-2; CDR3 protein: CATSRGAGQIYTF; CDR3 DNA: TGTGCCACCAGCAGAGGGGCGGGACAGATCTACACCTTC
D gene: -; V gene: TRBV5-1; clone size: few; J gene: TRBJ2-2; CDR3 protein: CASSPTGQGGGELFF; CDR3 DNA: TGCGCCAGCAGCCCTACGGGCCAGGGAGGCGGGGAGCTGTTTTTT
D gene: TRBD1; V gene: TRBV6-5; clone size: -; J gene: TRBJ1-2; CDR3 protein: CASRSGQAKPYGYTF; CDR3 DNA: TGTGCCAGCAGGTCCGGACAGGCCAAACCCTATGGCTACACCTTC
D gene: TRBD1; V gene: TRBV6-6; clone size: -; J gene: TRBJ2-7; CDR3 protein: CASSSISTGGDGKYF; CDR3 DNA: TGTGCCAGCAGTTCCATATCGACAGGGGGAGACGGGAAGTACTTC
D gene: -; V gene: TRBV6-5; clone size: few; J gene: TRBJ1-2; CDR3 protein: CASSSTPNYGYTF; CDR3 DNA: TGTGCCAGCAGTTCTACCCCTAACTATGGCTACACCTTC
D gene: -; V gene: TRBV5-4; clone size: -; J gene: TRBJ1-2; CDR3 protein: CASSLEGRRGGYTF; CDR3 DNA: TGTGCCAGCAGCTTGGAAGGACGGAGGGGCGGCTACACCTTC
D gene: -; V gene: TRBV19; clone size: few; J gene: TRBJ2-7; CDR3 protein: CASSIIGGTFYEQYF; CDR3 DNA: TGTGCCAGTAGTATAATAGGAGGAACTTTCTACGAGCAGTACTTC
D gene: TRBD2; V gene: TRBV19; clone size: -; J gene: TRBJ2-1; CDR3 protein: CASSIVPPLTSGDYNEQFF; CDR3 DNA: TGTGCCAGTAGTATAGTTCCCCCCCTCACTAGCGGGGACTACAATGAGCAGTTCTTC
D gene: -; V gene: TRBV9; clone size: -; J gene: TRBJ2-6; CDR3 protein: CASSVGLFSGANVLTF; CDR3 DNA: TGTGCCAGCAGCGTAGGGCTCTTTTCGGGGGCCAACGTCCTGACTTTC
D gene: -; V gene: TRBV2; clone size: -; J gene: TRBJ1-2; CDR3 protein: CASSVTGYGYTF; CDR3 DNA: TGTGCCAGCAGTGTAACAGGCTATGGCTACACCTTC
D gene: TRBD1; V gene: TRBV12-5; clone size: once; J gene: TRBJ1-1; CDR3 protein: CASGLADTGVGWAEAFF; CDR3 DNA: TGTGCTAGTGGTTTGGCCGATACAGGGGTGGGATGGGCTGAAGCTTTCTTT
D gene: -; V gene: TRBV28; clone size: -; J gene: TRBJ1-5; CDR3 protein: CASSLYIFDQPQHF; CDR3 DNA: TGTGCCAGCAGTTTATACATATTCGATCAGCCCCAGCATTTT
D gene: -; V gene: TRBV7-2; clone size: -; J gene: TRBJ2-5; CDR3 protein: CASSLEGGLRGETQYF; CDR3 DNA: TGTGCCAGCAGCTTAGAGGGGGGACTAAGGGGAGAGACCCAGTACTTC
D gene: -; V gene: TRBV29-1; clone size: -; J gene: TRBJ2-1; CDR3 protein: CSVVPGDEQFF; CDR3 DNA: TGCAGCGTTGTCCCGGGGGATGAGCAGTTCTTC
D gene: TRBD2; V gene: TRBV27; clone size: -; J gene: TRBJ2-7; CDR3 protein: CASSSLTSGSSYEQYF; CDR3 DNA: TGTGCCAGCAGTTCCTTGACTAGCGGGTCCAGCTACGAGCAGTACTTC
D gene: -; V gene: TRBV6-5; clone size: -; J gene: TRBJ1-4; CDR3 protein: CASSSAGNNEKLFF; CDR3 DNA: TGTGCCAGCAGTTCGGCAGGGAATAATGAAAAACTGTTTTTT
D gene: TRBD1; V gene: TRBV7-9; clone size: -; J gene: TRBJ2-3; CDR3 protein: CASSLLGQGALDTQYF; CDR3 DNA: TGTGCCAGCAGCCTCCTGGGACAGGGGGCGTTGGATACGCAGTATTTT
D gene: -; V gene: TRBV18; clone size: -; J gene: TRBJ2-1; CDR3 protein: CASSPRLDEQFF; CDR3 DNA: TGTGCCAGCTCACCTCGTCTAGATGAGCAGTTCTTC
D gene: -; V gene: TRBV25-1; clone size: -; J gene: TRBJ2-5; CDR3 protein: CASSAGRETQYF; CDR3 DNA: TGTGCCAGCAGTGCAGGGAGGGAGACCCAGTACTTC
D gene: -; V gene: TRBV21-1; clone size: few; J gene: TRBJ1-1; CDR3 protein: CACTIVRGPHTEAFF; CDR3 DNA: TGTGCCTGCACGATAGTCAGGGGGCCCCACACTGAAGCTTTCTTT
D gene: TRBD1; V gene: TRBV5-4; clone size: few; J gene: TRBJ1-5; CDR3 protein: CASSKDRENQPQHF; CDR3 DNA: TGTGCCAGCAGCAAAGACAGGGAGAATCAGCCCCAGCATTTT
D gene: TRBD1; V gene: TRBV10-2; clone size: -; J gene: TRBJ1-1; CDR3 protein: CASVLDRGTEAFF; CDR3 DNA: TGCGCCAGCGTCTTAGACAGGGGCACTGAAGCTTTCTTT
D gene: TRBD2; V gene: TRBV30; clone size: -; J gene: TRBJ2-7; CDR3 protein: CAWSVRSGRVYEQYF; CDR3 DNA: TGTGCCTGGAGTGTACGGAGCGGGAGGGTCTACGAGCAGTACTTC
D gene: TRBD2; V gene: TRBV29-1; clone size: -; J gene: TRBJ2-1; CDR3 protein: CSVEGGGTNYNEQFF; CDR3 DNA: TGCAGCGTTGAAGGCGGCGGGACTAACTACAATGAGCAGTTCTTC
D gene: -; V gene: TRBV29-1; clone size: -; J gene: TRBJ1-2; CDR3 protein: CSGVDRESDGYTF; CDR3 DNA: TGCAGCGGTGTCGACAGAGAATCAGATGGCTACACCTTC
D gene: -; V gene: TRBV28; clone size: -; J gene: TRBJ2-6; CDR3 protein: CASSLDSSGANVLTF; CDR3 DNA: TGTGCCAGCAGTCTAGACAGCTCTGGGGCCAACGTCCTGACTTTC
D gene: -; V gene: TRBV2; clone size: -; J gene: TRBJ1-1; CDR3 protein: CASSQDSEAFF; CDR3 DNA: TGTGCCAGCAGTCAGGACAGTGAAGCTTTCTTT
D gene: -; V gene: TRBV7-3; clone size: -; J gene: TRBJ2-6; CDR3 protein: CASSRQEAGANVLTF; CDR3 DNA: TGTGCCAGCAGCAGACAGGAGGCCGGGGCCAACGTCCTGACTTTC
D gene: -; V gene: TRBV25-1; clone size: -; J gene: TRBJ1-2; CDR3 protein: CASSGTITAQYGYPF; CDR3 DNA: TGTGCCAGCAGCGGGACAATAACGGCCCAATATGGCTACCCCTTC
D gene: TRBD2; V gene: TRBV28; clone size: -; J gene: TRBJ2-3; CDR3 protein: CASSLLGAGRDTQYF; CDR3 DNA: TGTGCCAGCAGTTTATTAGGAGCGGGGCGGGATACGCAGTATTTT
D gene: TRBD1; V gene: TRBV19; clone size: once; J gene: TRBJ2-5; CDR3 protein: CASSTGVETQYF; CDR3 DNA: TGTGCCAGTTCGACAGGGGTAGAGACCCAGTACTTC